Listed here are 26 T cell receptor beta chains from one sample, sequenced in a study of cytomegalovirus exposure and HLA in healthy donors. This table comes from immunoSEQ multiplex PCR, and its TCRdb copy is limited to in-frame clones, with some not included. Of 120,000 or so clones in the sample, approximately 94% were seen once. Sequencing used PBMCs. The source is a man between 18 and 29 years old in good health and CMV-seronegative.

The chain uses TRBV5-1 and TRBJ2-2; D remains ambiguous. The germline CDR1 and CDR2 sequences are SGHRS and YFSETQ. The CDR3 covers 13 residues. Trimming took off 4 bases at V and 4 bases at J, with 8 bases between the two ends. The CDR3: CASSPGLTGELFF. The CDR3 bases are TGCGCCAGCAGCCCAGGTCTCACCGGGGAGCTGTTTTTT. Full variable domain (rest looked up from reference TRBV5-1 and TRBJ2-2): KAGVTQTPRYLIKTRGQQVTLSCSPISGHRSVSWYQQTPGQGLQFLFEYFSETQRNKGNFPGRFSGRQFSNSRSEMNVSTLELGDSALYLCASSPGLTGELFFGEGSRLTVL.

The CDR3 reads CASSPRQAGGDEQFF. Here the CDR3 DNA reads TGTGCCAGCAGCCCTAGGCAAGCGGGAGGGGATGAGCAGTTCTTC. The chain joins TRBV9 to TRBJ2-1, with 10 bases identical to TRBD2. Trimming at V came to 4 bases and at J to 8 bases, leaving 9 bases not matched to a gene. The CDR3 is 15 residues long. CDR1 SGDLS and CDR2 YYNGEE come from the germline V gene.

This clone occurred once. This sequence joins TRBV5-4 and TRBJ1-4; 7 nucleotides line up with TRBD1. Germline-derived CDR1 and CDR2 are SGHNT and YYREEE (reference sequence). After removal of 0 bases from V and 8 bases from J, the junction contained 7 bases not matched to a gene. This CDR3 contains 15 residues. CDR3 amino acids: CASSLGGQSLEKLFF. Written as DNA, the CDR3 is TGTGCCAGCAGCTTGGGGGGACAGAGTCTAGAAAAACTGTTTTTT.

This sequence joins TRBV6-5 and TRBJ2-1; the match to TRBD1 covers 8 bases. The V segment lost 8 bases and the J segment 0 bases; nucleotides outside the gene matches: 3. The CDR3 runs 14 residues. Germline-derived CDR1 and CDR2 are MNHEY and SVGAGI. The CDR3 DNA sequence: TGTGCCAGCTGGACAGGGAGCTCCTACAATGAGCAGTTCTTC. It codes for CASWTGSSYNEQFF.

The V and J genes are TRBV7-3 and TRBJ2-2; D gene ambiguous. Deletions cut 1 base from V and 6 bases from J, with 9 bases between. The CDR3 length is 14 residues. From germline, CDR1 is SGHTA and CDR2 FQGTGA. The CDR3, as DNA: TGTGCCAGCAGCTTAAAGCGCCCGCCCGGGGAGCTGTTTTTT. It translates to CASSLKRPPGELFF. The complete variable domain, with remaining parts taken from reference TRBV7-3 and TRBJ2-2, reads GAGVSQTPSNKVTEKGKYVELRCDPISGHTALYWYRQSLGQGPEFLIYFQGTGAADDSGLPNDRFFAVRPEGSVSTLKIQRTERGDSAVYLCASSLKRPPGELFFGEGSRLTVL.

The genes are TRBV19 and TRBJ2-4; TRBD2 matches at 12 bases. Germline V gene lookup returns CDR1 LNHDA and CDR2 SQIVND (reference sequence). This CDR3 has 16 amino acids. The junction had 9 bases not matched to a gene; V was cut back by 3 bases and J by 9 bases. CDR3 in DNA: TGTGCCAGTAGTATGGAGACTAGCGGGAGAGGAGCCATTCAGTACTTC. Amino acids: CASSMETSGRGAIQYF.

CDR3 sequence: CASSQGGRGYQPQHF. CDR3 nucleotides: TGCGCCAGCAGCCAAGGTGGCAGGGGGTATCAGCCCCAGCATTTT. The rearrangement joins TRBV4-1 to TRBJ1-5, with TRBD1 matching 7 bases. Losses at the gene ends were 1 base for V and 5 bases for J; bases not matched to a gene: 5. The CDR3 sequence is 15 residues long. Germline V gene sequence: CDR1 MGHRA, CDR2 YSYEKL.

V is TRBV5-5 and J is TRBJ1-5, with D hard to call. This CDR3 is 15 amino acids long. Germline lookup yields CDR1 SGHKS and CDR2 YYEKEE (reference sequence). The V gene lost 4 bases and the J gene lost 0 bases, with 11 bases spanning the gap. For the CDR3, the DNA is TGTGCCAGCAGCCTCGGAGAGCTTAGCAATCAGCCCCAGCATTTT. This encodes CASSLGELSNQPQHF.

This clone turned up a few times. The chain uses TRBV9 and TRBJ1-2; no reliable D call. CDR3 length: 13 residues. Germline V gene lookup returns CDR1 SGDLS and CDR2 YYNGEE. Trimming shortened V by 1 base and J by 0 bases, and 4 bases separated the two germline ends. DNA of the CDR3: TGTGCCAGCAGCGTATACTCTAACTATGGCTACACCTTC. This encodes CASSVYSNYGYTF.

The V and J genes are TRBV11-3 and TRBJ2-7; tentatively, D is TRBD1 (5 bases). V was clipped by 5 bases and J by 2 bases, with 13 bases between them. In germline, CDR1 is SGHNT, CDR2 YENEEA. There are 14 residues in the CDR3. CDR3 region: CASSIRVSPYEQYF. The CDR3 nucleotides are TGTGCCAGCAGCATCAGGGTTAGCCCCTACGAGCAGTACTTC.

The chain carries TRBV11-3 and TRBJ2-1, with D hard to call. V lost 0 bases, J lost 5 bases, and 2 bases lay in between. CDR1 and CDR2 (germline): SGHNT, YENEEA. The CDR3 extends over 12 amino acids. The DNA of the CDR3 is TGTGCCAGCAGCTTAGACAACAATGAGCAGTTCTTC. Translating it yields CASSLDNNEQFF.

J is TRBJ2-2 and V is TRBV18, with 7 bases aligning to TRBD2. CDR3 length: 16 residues. The V gene's germline CDR1 is KGHSH and CDR2 LQKENI. The V gene end was trimmed by 4 bases and the J gene end by 1 base; junction bases not matched to a gene: 6. CDR3 nucleotide sequence: TGTGCCAGCTCACTTCTCGGGAGGCAGAACACCGGGGAGCTGTTTTTT. It yields the protein CASSLLGRQNTGELFF.

CDR3 nucleotide sequence: TGTGCCAGCAGCAAACCCGGGACTAGCGGGAGTTACGAGCAGTTCTTC. It encodes CASSKPGTSGSYEQFF. This chain uses TRBV7-6 with TRBJ2-1, with 14 bases matching TRBD2. Germline V CDR1 and CDR2: SGHVS, FNYEAQ. The CDR3 contains 16 residues. The V gene end was trimmed by 5 bases and the J gene end by 10 bases; junction bases not matched to a gene: 10.

This clone was recorded only once. This sequence joins TRBV18 and TRBJ1-5, with D maybe TRBD1 (5 bases). The CDR3 loop spans 14 amino acids. The germline V gene encodes CDR1 KGHSH and CDR2 LQKENI. The germline V and J ends were trimmed by 1 base and 9 bases, with 13 bases remaining between them. The chain's CDR3 is CASSPQPGSRPQHF. The CDR3, as DNA: TGTGCCAGCTCACCACAGCCAGGGTCTAGGCCCCAGCATTTT. The full variable domain, with the rest looked up from reference TRBV18 and TRBJ1-5, is NAGVMQNPRHLVRRRGQEARLRCSPMKGHSHVYWYRQLPEEGLKFMVYLQKENIIDESGMPKERFSAEFPKEGPSILRIQQVVRGDSAAYFCASSPQPGSRPQHFGDGTRLSIL.

This clone appeared a single time. The chain is built from TRBV6-1 and TRBJ2-7, with 7 positions matching TRBD2. The ends lost 8 bases at V and 2 bases at J; junction bases unmatched: 6. Per germline, CDR1 MNHNS and CDR2 SASEGT. The CDR3 length is 13 residues. Here the CDR3 reads CASHQGGPYEQYF. The CDR3 DNA reads TGTGCCAGCCACCAGGGAGGGCCCTACGAGCAGTACTTC.

This sequence joins TRBV7-9 and TRBJ2-2; 13 nucleotides line up with TRBD2. The germline CDR1 and CDR2 sequences are SEHNR and FQNEAQ (reference sequence). The CDR3 totals 19 residues. J gave up 3 bases and V 4 bases, and 11 bases lay outside the gene matches. CDR3 in amino acids: CASSSTRLAGGIYTGELFF. The CDR3 DNA reads TGTGCCAGCAGCTCAACTCGACTAGCGGGAGGAATCTACACCGGGGAGCTGTTTTTT.

The V and J genes are TRBV27 and TRBJ1-5; no clear D gene. Germline V gives CDR1 MNHEY, CDR2 SMNVEV (reference sequence). V dropped 3 bases and J dropped 4 bases, with 7 bases sitting between them. This CDR3 is built from 13 residues. CDR3 protein: CASSFARNQPQHF. In DNA, the CDR3 is TGTGCCAGCAGTTTCGCCCGGAATCAGCCCCAGCATTTT.

The V and J genes are TRBV28 and TRBJ2-1; 8 bases map to TRBD2. Germline CDR1 and CDR2: MDHEN and SYDVKM. The trim removed 6 bases at V and 4 bases at J, leaving 11 bases unmatched. CDR3 size: 16 residues. In DNA, the CDR3 is TGTGCCAGCAGCTTAGGATGGGCTAGCGGGTACAATGAGCAGTTCTTC. Translating gives CASSLGWASGYNEQFF.

The chain joins TRBV5-6 to TRBJ1-1; no clear D gene. Germline lookup yields CDR1 SGHDT and CDR2 YYEEEE. Trimming removed 6 bases at V and 4 bases at J, with 10 bases between. CDR3 length equals 12 residues. CDR3 DNA: TGTGCCAGCACTTCCTACGGCACTGAAGCTTTCTTT. Residues: CASTSYGTEAFF. The full variable domain, its missing parts supplied by reference TRBV5-6 and TRBJ1-1, is DAGVTQSPTHLIKTRGQQVTLRCSPKSGHDTVSWYQQALGQGPQFIFQYYEEEERQRGNFPDRFSGHQFPNYSSELNVNALLLGDSALYLCASTSYGTEAFFGQGTRLTVV.

The chain combines TRBV30 with TRBJ2-2; the D is unclear. Germline loops: CDR1 GTSNPN, CDR2 SVGIG (reference sequence). This CDR3 contains 14 residues. V was shortened by 4 bases and J by 4 bases, with 13 bases between the two germline ends. The CDR3 coding sequence is TGTGCCTGGATGGCGGCCCCGGGCACCGGGGAGCTGTTTTTT. It specifies CAWMAAPGTGELFF. Full variable domain (rest looked up from reference TRBV30 and TRBJ2-2): SQTIHQWPATLVQPVGSPLSLECTVEGTSNPNLYWYRQAAGRGLQLLFYSVGIGQISSEVPQNLSASRPQDRQFILSSKKLLLSDSGFYLCAWMAAPGTGELFFGEGSRLTVL.

This chain uses TRBV18 with TRBJ2-5; D gene uncertain. V lost 3 bases to trimming and J lost 2 bases, with 16 bases between them. The CDR3 has 16 amino acids. Germline V CDR1 and CDR2: KGHSH, LQKENI. CDR3 residues: CASSPSQDGRQETQYF. The CDR3 DNA is TGTGCCAGCTCACCGTCGCAAGATGGCAGACAAGAGACCCAGTACTTC. The whole variable domain, remainder taken from reference TRBV18 and TRBJ2-5, is NAGVMQNPRHLVRRRGQEARLRCSPMKGHSHVYWYRQLPEEGLKFMVYLQKENIIDESGMPKERFSAEFPKEGPSILRIQQVVRGDSAAYFCASSPSQDGRQETQYFGPGTRLLVL.

The chain employs TRBV7-9 and TRBJ2-1; 9 bases map to TRBD2. V lost 4 bases to trimming and J lost 7 bases; unmatched junction nucleotides: 5. Germline lookup yields CDR1 SEHNR and CDR2 FQNEAQ (reference sequence). The CDR3 runs 14 residues. CDR3 sequence (DNA): TGTGCCAGCAGCTATAGCGGGAGCGGTAATGAGCAGTTCTTC. Its protein is CASSYSGSGNEQFF.

V usage is TRBV6-6 and J usage is TRBJ2-7, with a possible D match to TRBD1 (5 bases). CDR3 length equals 14 residues. Germline loops: CDR1 MNHNY, CDR2 SVGAGI (reference sequence). Deletions cut 5 bases from V and 5 bases from J, with 16 bases between. CDR3 region: CASSEALPGHEQYF. The CDR3 DNA reads TGTGCCAGCAGTGAGGCCCTACCAGGGCACGAGCAGTACTTC.

The chain carries TRBV9 and TRBJ2-1; 7 bases align to TRBD2. CDR3 length: 14 residues. With V trimmed by 0 bases and J by 6 bases, 3 bases remained unmatched. Looked up from germline, CDR1 is SGDLS and CDR2 is YYNGEE. CDR3 loop: CASSVVAGVNEQFF. DNA for the CDR3: TGTGCCAGCAGCGTAGTGGCGGGAGTCAATGAGCAGTTCTTC.

The chain employs TRBV6-5 and TRBJ1-2; D remains unclear. V lost 2 bases and J lost 2, with 12 bases in between. In germline, CDR1 is MNHEY, CDR2 SVGAGI. The CDR3 covers 15 residues. The CDR3 loop is CASSYGPGLNYGYTF. The CDR3 nucleotides are TGTGCCAGCAGTTACGGGCCAGGACTAAACTATGGCTACACCTTC.

The chain has TRBV6-6 and TRBJ2-1; D unclear. Germline-derived CDR1 and CDR2 are MNHNY and SVGAGI (reference sequence). The V and J ends lost 5 bases and 5 bases respectively, with 4 bases between them. This CDR3 comprises 11 residues. The CDR3 bases are TGTGCCAGCAGTAGAGACAATGAGCAGTTCTTC. Encoded protein: CASSRDNEQFF.